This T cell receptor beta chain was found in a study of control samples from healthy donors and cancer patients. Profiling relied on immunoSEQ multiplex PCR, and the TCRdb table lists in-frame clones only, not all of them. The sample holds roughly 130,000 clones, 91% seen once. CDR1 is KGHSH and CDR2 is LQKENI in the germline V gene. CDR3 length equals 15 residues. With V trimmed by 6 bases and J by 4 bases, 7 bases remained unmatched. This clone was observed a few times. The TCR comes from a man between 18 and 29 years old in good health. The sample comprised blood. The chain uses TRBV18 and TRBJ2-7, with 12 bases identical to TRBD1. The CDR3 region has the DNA TGTGCCAGCTCGGGGGGACAGGGGGCGAGGTACGAGCAGTACTTC. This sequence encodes CASSGGQGARYEQYF.